This T cell receptor beta chain was captured by sequencing in a study of blood T cells in healthy people across ages (dated by TCRdb to between 2014 and 2017). For context, the study as a whole: In model experiments, template switching captured about one uniquely barcoded TCR beta cDNA molecule for every two T cells. Using deep sequencing normalized with unique cDNA molecular identifiers, the study measured how TCR beta repertoire diversity changes with age. The donors were divided into four age groups: young (average approximately 15 years), middle-aged (roughly 40), aged (roughly 66) and long-lived (nearly 85). To avoid experimental bias, donors of different ages were distributed randomly across sequencing lanes. Two additional independent replicas of 1 million unique cDNA reads from the same blood draw were analyzed for two donors (one aged 18 to 29 and one aged 80 or older).

The library was prepared using 5' RACE. The listed sequencing device is Illumina HiSeq 2500. A second PCR of about 7 to 12 cycles was run with a J-beta primer mix and a sample-barcoded 5' primer. A unique molecular identifier was introduced onto each TCR beta cDNA molecule by a template-switch 5' adaptor carrying 12 random nucleotides. Each sample yielded at least 2.5 million CDR3-containing paired-end reads. First-strand cDNA synthesis was performed from all RNA using the Mint cDNA synthesis kit, with priming by a TRBC-specific oligonucleotide. Following uracil-DNA glycosylase treatment, all cDNA underwent a first 18-cycle PCR with the universal primers M1SS and BC2_uni_R. Per the original workflow: For normalization, 1 million high-quality reads were randomly selected from each sample, with every read carrying a distinct molecular identifier. Reads sharing molecular identifiers were discarded rather than binned into consensus sequences. MiTCR, with a Q25 quality threshold and the strictest error-elimination algorithm, was used for CDR3 identification, clonotype clustering and error correction. A nonparametric unseen species model with Euler transformation was used to estimate a lower bound on total TCR beta diversity. TCRdb reworked the public reads: Q25 trimming with fastp, MiXCR clone assembly, productive beta chains retained. One record per CDR3 amino acid sequence lists the most common genes and DNA. The V and J calls follow TCRdb's processing rather than the paper's. Across this sample there are roughly 700,000 distinct CDR3 sequences, with roughly 49% seen only once. The top ten clones comprise 25% to 35% of the sample.

The donors were roughly 40 Caucasian individuals from Russia, aged roughly 6 to 100 years, who were systemically healthy. Each donor gave 8.5 to 10 milliliters of peripheral blood, collected into EDTA-treated Vacutainer tubes. Ficoll-Paque density-gradient centrifugation was used to isolate PBMCs, with at least 7 million per sample. Total RNA, at least 5 micrograms per sample, was extracted from PBMCs with Trizol reagent. For every donor, an aliquot of PBMCs went through flow cytometry to measure the percentages of naive CD45RAhigh/CD27high T cells. The germline V gene (reference sequence) provides CDR1 LGHDT and CDR2 YNNKEL. The CDR3 contains 12 residues, cysteine and phenylalanine counted. The only DNA kept is the CDR3, 36 bases in frame from the first base. General conclusions and limits of the study: Estimates of total diversity based on one million sequenced T cells were regarded as lower bounds and as underestimates. Bulk unsorted PBMC profiling prevented conclusive comparison of naive and antigen-experienced compartments. Observed TCR beta diversity per million T cells fell roughly linearly with age, and a significant reduction was already apparent by age around 40. Because the CMV infection status of the donors was unknown, age-related changes in expanded clonotypes may potentially have been confounded. Observed TCR beta diversity correlated strongly with the percentage of naive T cells measured by flow cytometry. Compared with the aged group, the long-lived group had more naive CD4+ T cells, fewer expanded clones and increased TCR diversity, suggesting age selection.

Concerning this clonotype itself: The specificity of this receptor is unknown. No much larger clone is present one base from it, and per-base qualities are unavailable.

Sequencing input: blood. The V and J genes are TRBV3-1 and TRBJ2-1, with no confidently assigned D gene. The better agreement between TRBJ2-7 and the DNA end casts doubt on the J call. The clonotype comes from a woman aged 55-69 years in good health. The DNA reads as follows: TGTGCCAGCAGCACAAGATTGAACGAGCAGTACTTC. Its amino acids are CASSTRLNEQYF.